This T cell receptor beta chain was captured in a study of T cell responses to AZD1222 COVID-19 vaccine. General study findings and limits: Donors were largely white British and mainly female; clonal diversity was possibly underestimated.

The CDR3 is 14 residues long. V was pared by 0 bases and J by 3 bases, with 7 bases between. Germline values: CDR1 SGDLS, CDR2 YYNGEE. Turning to this clone: Its antigen is unknown.

Libraries were prepared by immunoSEQ multiplex PCR; TCRdb keeps only in-frame clonotypes and omits some of them. The sample has 90,000 to 150,000 clones, approximately 88% seen once. The sequence was collected from an adult in good health. This chain connects TRBV9 to TRBJ1-3, with D maybe TRBD1 (6 bases). Sequences were derived from peripheral blood, sampled on day 0 of AZD1222 vaccination. The CDR3 nucleotides read TGTGCCAGCAGCGTAGGAGGGGGTGGAAACACCATATATTTT. Translation: CASSVGGGGNTIYF.